The 8 T cell receptor beta chains reported below all come from one sample, sequenced in a study of human T cells and chemical hapten exposure. Time point described: healthy volunteer bleed at 6 weeks. Total RNA was isolated from unfractionated whole blood. MiXCR, run by TCRdb on the RACE reads, gives a single entry per CDR3 protein. This table holds more than 75,000 distinct CDR3 sequences, approximately 8.6% found once. The source material was whole blood. The receptors shown here come from a male donor in good health. Some clones in this sample may be carry-over from other donors' samples.

The chain is built from TRBV20-1 and TRBJ1-1; D call uncertain. Trimming pared 4 bases from V and 1 base from J, leaving 13 bases between. This CDR3 has 14 residues. Germline values: CDR1 DFQATT, CDR2 SNEGSKA (reference sequence). Written as DNA, the CDR3 is TGCAGTGCTACTCCGGGTTCCCGGAACACTGAAGCTTTCTTT. Its protein product is CSATPGSRNTEAFF.

In its sample, this clonotype was seen many times. The CDR3 protein is CASSYGRSGEPGKAFF. In DNA, the CDR3 is TGTGCCAGCAGTTACGGACGGAGTGGCGAACCAGGGAAAGCTTTCTTT. The V and J genes are TRBV6-5 and TRBJ1-1, with D possibly TRBD1 on 5 matching bases. The CDR3 sequence is 16 residues long. V lost 2 bases and J lost 9, with 22 bases in between. Germline V lookup: CDR1 MNHEY, CDR2 SVGAGI.

This clonotype occurred a few times. This sequence joins TRBV6-2 or TRBV6-3 and TRBJ2-1; 11 nucleotides agree with TRBD2. The J segment lost 6 bases and the V segment lost 8 bases, leaving 3 bases of the junction unmatched. Looked up from germline, CDR1 is MNHEY and CDR2 is SVGEGT. The CDR3 loop spans 13 amino acids. The CDR3 loop reads CASLAGGFNEQFF. The CDR3 coding sequence is TGTGCCAGCCTAGCGGGGGGCTTCAATGAGCAGTTCTTC.

The chain is built from TRBV4-1 and TRBJ1-2; D is perhaps TRBD1 (5 bases). Trimming removed 0 bases from V and 1 base from J, with 12 bases in between. Looked up from germline, CDR1 is MGHRA and CDR2 is YSYEKL. This CDR3 is built from 16 residues. CDR3 nucleotide sequence: TGCGCCAGCAGCCAAGAGGCGACAGTGGATAACTATGGCTACACCTTC. Its protein product is CASSQEATVDNYGYTF.

In this sample, this clonotype turned up a few times. The chain joins TRBV6-5 to TRBJ2-5, with TRBD1 as a possible D gene (6 bases). There are 15 residues in the CDR3. Trimming removed 2 bases from V and 1 base from J, with 11 bases in between. Germline values: CDR1 MNHEY, CDR2 SVGAGI. CDR3 DNA: TGTGCCAGCAGTTACAGGGGGACAACCCAAGAGACCCAGTACTTC. Translation gives CASSYRGTTQETQYF.

The chain combines TRBV9 with TRBJ1-2; D is perhaps TRBD1 (5 bases). The CDR3 totals 15 residues. CDR1 is SGDLS and CDR2 is YYNGEE in the germline V gene. Trimming pared 3 bases from V and 0 bases from J, leaving 12 bases between. CDR3 residues: CASSARDSSNYGYTF. The CDR3 DNA sequence: TGTGCCAGCAGCGCCCGGGACTCATCTAACTATGGCTACACCTTC.

The chain links TRBV6-6 to TRBJ2-6; D is unclear. The CDR3 totals 16 residues. CDR1 is MNHNY and CDR2 is SVGAGI in the germline V gene (reference sequence). Trimming pared 4 bases from V and 3 bases from J, leaving 13 bases between. This chain's CDR3 is CASSSLDGGGANVLTF. The CDR3 bases are TGTGCCAGCAGTTCCTTGGACGGTGGTGGGGCCAACGTCCTGACTTTC.

At least ten counts were recorded for this clonotype. The J gene is TRBJ2-2, the V gene TRBV4-1, with no clear D. CDR3 length: 15 amino acids. CDR1 MGHRA and CDR2 YSYEKL come from the germline V gene. Trimming cost V 1 base and J 2 bases, with 8 bases left between them. The CDR3 region is CASSQGSKNTGELFF. For the CDR3, the DNA is TGCGCCAGCAGCCAAGGATCCAAAAACACCGGGGAGCTGTTTTTT.